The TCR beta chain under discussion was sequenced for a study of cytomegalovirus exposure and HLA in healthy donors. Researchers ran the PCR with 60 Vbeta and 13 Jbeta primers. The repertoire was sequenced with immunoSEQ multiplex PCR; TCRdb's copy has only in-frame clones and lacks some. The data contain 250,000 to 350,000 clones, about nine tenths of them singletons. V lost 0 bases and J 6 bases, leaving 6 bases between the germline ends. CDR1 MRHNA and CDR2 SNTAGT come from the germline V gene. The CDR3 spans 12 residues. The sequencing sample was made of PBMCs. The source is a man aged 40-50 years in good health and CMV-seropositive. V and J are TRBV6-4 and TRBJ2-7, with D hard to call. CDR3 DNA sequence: TGTGCCAGCAGTGACTCCCCTTCCGAGCAGTACTTC. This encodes CASSDSPSEQYF.